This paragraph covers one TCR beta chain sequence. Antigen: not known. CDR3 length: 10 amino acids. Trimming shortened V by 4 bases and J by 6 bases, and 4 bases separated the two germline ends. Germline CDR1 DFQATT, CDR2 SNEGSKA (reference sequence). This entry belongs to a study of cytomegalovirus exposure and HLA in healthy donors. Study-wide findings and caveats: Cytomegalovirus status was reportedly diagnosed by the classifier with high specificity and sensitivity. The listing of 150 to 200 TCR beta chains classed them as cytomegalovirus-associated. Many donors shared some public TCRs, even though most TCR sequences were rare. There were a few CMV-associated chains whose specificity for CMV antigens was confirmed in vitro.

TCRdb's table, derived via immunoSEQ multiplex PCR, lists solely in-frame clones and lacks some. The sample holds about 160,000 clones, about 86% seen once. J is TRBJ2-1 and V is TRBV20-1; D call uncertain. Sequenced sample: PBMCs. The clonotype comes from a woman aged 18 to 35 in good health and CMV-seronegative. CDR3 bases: TGCAGTGCTACCGGCAATGAGCAGTTCTTC. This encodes CSATGNEQFF.